This paragraph covers one T cell receptor beta chain sequence. V shed 6 bases, J shed 4 bases, and the junction held 10 bases outside the gene matches. Germline assignment: CDR1 SGHAT and CDR2 FQDESV (reference sequence). This CDR3 is built from 16 residues. The sample belongs to a study of blood T cell repertoires in COVID-19. The wider study: The analysed material was cDNA or gDNA that came from T cells, B-cell-depleted T cells, or PBMCs.

Clones were read by immunoSEQ multiplex PCR, and TCRdb kept only the in-frame ones, dropping some. The profile shows 250,000 to 350,000 clones, 70% to 90% of them singletons. The sequenced material came from PBMCs or T cells enriched from blood (not recorded which). This TCR derives from a woman aged 25 to 39 who had recovered from COVID-19. V gene TRBV11-1 combines with J gene TRBJ2-2, with 8 bases lining up with TRBD1. Written as DNA, the CDR3 is TGTGCCAGCAGACCCGGACAGGGAATATCCACCGGGGAGCTGTTTTTT. This codes for CASRPGQGISTGELFF.